This T cell receptor beta chain was observed in a study of CD8 T cells in Susac syndrome (dated by TCRdb to the late 2010s). Concerning the study at large: Among the Susac syndrome patients who were sequenced, clinically active disease was present in six and clinical remission was observed in roughly eight. At blood withdrawal, Susac syndrome patients were therapy-naive, treated with corticosteroids (with IVIg additionally given to some), or treated with IVIg alone. The study used repertoire sequencing to test whether antigen drove CD8+ T cell activation and differentiation in Susac syndrome.

Peripheral blood CD8+ and CD4+ T cells from healthy donors, Susac syndrome patients and multiple sclerosis patients were profiled by high-throughput TCR beta sequencing. Recently defined diagnostic criteria for definite or probable disease were met by the Susac syndrome patients. Bulk CD8+ and CD4+ T cells were purified by magnetic negative isolation, while CD8+ TEMRA cells were enriched using FACS. Blood was drawn into EDTA tubes, processed within 24 hours, and PBMCs were isolated by density gradient centrifugation. PBMCs intended for TCR sequencing were cryopreserved in liquid nitrogen and were subsequently thawed in a 37 degrees C water bath. The sorted or isolated CD4+, CD8+ and CD8+ TEMRA cells reached a purity of at least 90%. Of note for this clonotype: The clone's antigen remains unknown. Base qualities are missing; no much larger clone stands one base away.

In the germline V gene (reference sequence), CDR1 corresponds to SEHNR and CDR2 to FQNEAQ. Counted from cysteine to phenylalanine, this CDR3 has 14 amino acids. Only the CDR3 DNA is retained, 42 bases long and in frame from the first base. V loses 7 bases, J loses 2 bases, and the germline ends lie 13 bases apart. The full study reports these points: No clonal expansion was detected in the CD4+ T cell repertoire of Susac syndrome patients. The study acknowledged that relatively few individuals were included in the TCR sequencing and HLA analysis.

RNA was extracted using the RNeasy kit, and roughly 0.5 to 1 ug of the RNA was reverse transcribed with random hexamers. The immunoSEQ multiplex PCR assay, covering 54 Vbeta and 13 Jbeta segments, was used to amplify TCR beta CDR3 regions. To correct PCR amplification bias, a synthetic template baseline was used for both primer optimization and computational correction. The study's processing was this. Reads were assigned to V, D and J genes according to IMGT and analyzed in immunoSEQ Analyzer, with only productive sequences retained. Clonality was calculated as one minus the Shannon entropy normalized by log2 of the number of productive unique sequences. For each patient and control, public and private clones were evaluated among the 100 most prevalent clones. A clone was defined as Susac-specific if it was absent from the healthy and MS cohorts, from some 1,100 published viral clones and from other ImmuneACCESS disease sequences. TCRdb applied fastp at Q25 and MiXCR to the public reads, then kept only in-frame beta chains. One record per CDR3 amino acid sequence lists the most common genes and DNA. The V and J calls were not made by the authors but by TCRdb's processing. This sample is represented by about 160,000 distinct CDR3 sequences; about 96% of them were singletons. Approximately 0.12% of the sample goes to the ten largest clones.

This receptor chain uses TRBV7-9 and TRBJ2-3; there is no confident call for the D gene. Sequencing was carried out using CD4+ T cells from PBMCs. The TCR comes from a human donor with Susac syndrome. The CDR3 region: CASILSEVTDTQYF. The nucleotide sequence reads TGTGCCAGCATCCTCAGCGAGGTCACAGATACGCAGTATTTT.